Sequencing of this TCR beta chain was carried out in a study of blood T cell repertoires in COVID-19. Repertoires were generated with immunoSEQ multiplex PCR, while TCRdb's copy carries only in-frame clones and drops some. The sample consists of about 160,000 clones, about 90% of them appearing once. The V gene lost 5 bases and the J gene lost 5 bases, with 12 bases spanning the gap. The CDR3 consists of 13 residues. CDR1 and CDR2 (germline): MNHEY, SMNVEV (reference sequence). This clonotype was sampled from a man aged 25 to 40 with COVID-19, enrolled during active disease. J is TRBJ2-5 and V is TRBV27; D is perhaps TRBD1 (7 bases). The source material was peripheral blood. This chain's CDR3 is CASSPAGGETQYF. The CDR3 DNA is TGTGCCAGCAGTCCCGCAGGGGGGGAGACCCAGTACTTC.